The sequence of this T cell receptor (beta chain) was determined in a study of response to subunit inactivated influenza vaccine. Findings and limits, study-wide: That few new T cells are recruited by each seasonal influenza vaccination was the authors' suggestion.

TCRdb reprocessed the RT-PCR reads via MiXCR and lists one record per CDR3 protein. This sample has around 750,000 distinct CDR3 sequences, with 21% found just once. Concerning this clonotype itself: Its antigen is unidentified.

This CDR3 is 13 amino acids long. The germline CDR1 and CDR2 sequences are ENHRY and SYGVKD. V lost 2 bases to trimming and J lost 1 base, with 5 bases between them. This TCR was sampled from a man aged 50 or older who received an inactivated influenza vaccine. V gene TRBV10-3 combines with J gene TRBJ1-1; the D is unclear. The sequencing here drew on PBMCs from blood, taken about 5 days after vaccination. The CDR3 loop is CAISEVPNTEAFF. The CDR3 DNA sequence: TGTGCCATCAGTGAGGTTCCGAACACTGAAGCTTTCTTT.